The subject of this entry is one TCR beta chain. Its cognate antigen is unknown. The entry originates in a study of graft-versus-host responses after intestinal transplantation. About the study: Grafts were multivisceral, liver-intestinal, or isolated intestinal. Each recipient received anti-thymocyte globulin induction, then tacrolimus and steroids for approximately three years. General study results and limits: GvH clones occurred in recipient marrow; some first appeared in ileum or blood.

Here immunoSEQ multiplex PCR was the method, and the copy in TCRdb shows in-frame clones only, minus some. The sample consists of roughly 64,000 clones, 90% to 95% of them appearing once. CDR3 length: 15 residues. Germline lookup yields CDR1 MRHNA and CDR2 SNTAGT. J was trimmed by 8 bases and V by 7 bases; bases with no gene match: 12. This sequence originates from a human donor who was the organ donor for an intestinal transplant. V usage is TRBV6-4 and J usage is TRBJ2-1; 9 bases align to TRBD2. Sequencing was performed on unstimulated CD8+ T cells sorted from spleen or lymph node cells, taken before transplant. The CDR3 DNA reads TGTGCCAGCAAATTCGAGGGTAGCGGGAGCGATGAGCAGTTCTTC. Translation: CASKFEGSGSDEQFF.